The table lists the clone carrying this T cell receptor beta chain with a few counts. No antigen is known for it. V was cut by 9 bases and J by 5 bases, with 20 bases left in between. Germline CDR1 is LNHDA and CDR2 is SQIVND (reference sequence). This CDR3 spans 15 amino acids. This entry comes from a study of cytomegalovirus exposure and HLA in healthy donors. Study information: As released early, the data held about 85 million unique TCRs from HLA-typed donors. Findings and caveats of the study: The productive fraction for most TCR beta V segments was about 87% or about 30% in an earlier analysis.

PCR amplification relied on 60 Vbeta primers (plus 13 Jbeta primers). Sequencing used immunoSEQ multiplex PCR; TCRdb keeps in-frame clones, though not all of them. The sample consists of about 170,000 clones, about 76% of them appearing once. All the people who gave samples were healthy bone marrow donors. The chain employs TRBV19 and TRBJ1-3, with D unresolved. The TCR was taken from a female donor in good health and CMV-seronegative. Sequences were obtained from PBMCs. The CDR3 region has the DNA TGTGCCAGCAGAAATACGATCGCGGGGAGAAACACCATATATTTT. As protein: CASRNTIAGRNTIYF.